What follows are 2 T cell receptor beta chains derived from one specimen sequenced in a study of human T cells and chemical hapten exposure. The time point was: pre-sensitization, week 0. The treatment is: therapeutic diphenylcyclopropenone sensitization with weekly scalp DPC. TCRdb analysed the RACE reads with MiXCR anew, one entry per CDR3 protein. This repertoire shows some 110,000 distinct CDR3 sequences, approximately 12% found once; its top ten account for 1.5% to 2%. Here the sequenced sample was whole blood, taken in connection with sensitization to the hapten diphenylcyclopropenone (DPC). These TCRs come from a woman aged 50 to 65 with alopecia areata. Some clones in this sample may be carry-over from other donors' samples.

This clonotype turned up a few times. The chain couples TRBV3-1 to TRBJ1-1, with D unresolved. Germline CDR1 is LGHDT and CDR2 is YNNKEL (reference sequence). V was trimmed by 4 bases and J by 4 bases, leaving 13 bases between them. The CDR3 has 14 amino acids. Here the CDR3 DNA reads TGTGCCAGCAGCCTCGCCCCCGTGGGCACTGAAGCTTTCTTT. Translating it yields CASSLAPVGTEAFF.

The J gene is TRBJ2-7, the V gene TRBV28; D gene uncertain. The CDR3 has 12 residues. Germline CDR1 and CDR2: MDHEN and SYDVKM. Trimming stripped 7 bases from V and 1 base from J, with 8 bases between. CDR3 nucleotides: TGTGCCAGCACCACACCTTCCTACGAGCAGTACTTC. Protein: CASTTPSYEQYF. Drawing the rest from reference TRBV28 and TRBJ2-7, the complete variable domain is DVKVTQSSRYLVKRTGEKVFLECVQDMDHENMFWYRQDPGLGLRLIYFSYDVKMKEKGDIPEGYSVSREKKERFSLILESASTNQTSMYLCASTTPSYEQYFGPGTRLTVT.